A selection of T cell receptor beta chains follows, all from one sample in a study of human CD8 memory T cell subsets. One entry per CDR3 protein, without DNA, is what TCRdb gives after re-calling the 5' RACE reads. This sample's table reports about 7,000 distinct CDR3 sequences. The sample consisted of CD8+ stem-like memory T cells (TSCM and TCM) sorted from PBMCs. The receptor source for this set is a human donor in good health. The CDR3 runs from the conserved cysteine through the conserved F or W. Each record gives: CDR3 protein, clone size, V gene, J gene. A clone size is listed for some rows: how often the clone was seen (once, few, many), or a class if it is expanded.

cdr3_aa: CASSEYRGANTGELFF; clone_size: .; v_call: TRBV5-1; j_call: TRBJ2-2
cdr3_aa: CASSSGVVTEAFF; clone_size: .; v_call: TRBV2; j_call: TRBJ1-1
cdr3_aa: CASSQDSGLVHGEQFF; clone_size: .; v_call: TRBV14; j_call: TRBJ2-1
cdr3_aa: CASSPTGTSVYNEQFF; clone_size: .; v_call: TRBV28; j_call: TRBJ2-1
cdr3_aa: CASLSPTLNTGELFF; clone_size: .; v_call: TRBV28; j_call: TRBJ2-2
cdr3_aa: CASSPERTGLASPLHF; clone_size: .; v_call: TRBV4-1; j_call: TRBJ1-6
cdr3_aa: CASSKIPGAYGYTF; clone_size: .; v_call: TRBV7-9; j_call: TRBJ1-2
cdr3_aa: CSARDSAGGTYEQYF; clone_size: large; v_call: TRBV20-1; j_call: TRBJ2-7
cdr3_aa: CASSLTENTEAFF; clone_size: .; v_call: TRBV11-2; j_call: TRBJ1-1
cdr3_aa: CSANLADFYNEQFF; clone_size: .; v_call: TRBV20-1; j_call: TRBJ2-1
cdr3_aa: CASSEGPYNYGYTF; clone_size: .; v_call: TRBV27; j_call: TRBJ1-2
cdr3_aa: CASSLDGTGYTF; clone_size: .; v_call: TRBV11-2; j_call: TRBJ1-2
cdr3_aa: CASSQGQRRYEQYF; clone_size: .; v_call: TRBV14; j_call: TRBJ2-7
cdr3_aa: CASSLPPAGGVFNEQFF; clone_size: .; v_call: TRBV7-4; j_call: TRBJ2-1
cdr3_aa: CASSFGGYNEQFF; clone_size: .; v_call: TRBV27; j_call: TRBJ2-1
cdr3_aa: CASSFASAGELFF; clone_size: medium-sized; v_call: TRBV19; j_call: TRBJ2-2
cdr3_aa: CSAAAFPGTSGLSSYNEQFF; clone_size: .; v_call: TRBV20-1; j_call: TRBJ2-1
cdr3_aa: CASEGSTDTQYF; clone_size: .; v_call: TRBV28; j_call: TRBJ2-3
cdr3_aa: CASRLTERYGYTF; clone_size: .; v_call: TRBV12-3/TRBV12-4; j_call: TRBJ1-2
cdr3_aa: CASSWGAYEQYF; clone_size: .; v_call: TRBV7-9; j_call: TRBJ2-7
cdr3_aa: CASSESSGSGDTQYF; clone_size: .; v_call: TRBV6-4; j_call: TRBJ2-3
cdr3_aa: CASRRAGYNEQFF; clone_size: .; v_call: TRBV11-1; j_call: TRBJ2-1
cdr3_aa: CASRSTSGRRINEQFF; clone_size: .; v_call: TRBV28; j_call: TRBJ2-1
cdr3_aa: CSTRLSPGEWDTQYF; clone_size: .; v_call: TRBV20-1; j_call: TRBJ2-3
cdr3_aa: CANLGWVSPYKEQFF; clone_size: medium-sized; v_call: TRBV10-1; j_call: TRBJ2-1
cdr3_aa: CASSPGPATNEKLFF; clone_size: .; v_call: TRBV6-1; j_call: TRBJ1-4
cdr3_aa: CASSPTGVGYTF; clone_size: .; v_call: TRBV7-6; j_call: TRBJ1-2
cdr3_aa: CASSERRMADTQYF; clone_size: .; v_call: TRBV6-1; j_call: TRBJ2-3
cdr3_aa: CASSIRDTQNTGELFF; clone_size: .; v_call: TRBV28; j_call: TRBJ2-2
cdr3_aa: CASSSRENQPQHF; clone_size: .; v_call: TRBV7-8; j_call: TRBJ1-5
cdr3_aa: CSVNGLAETYEQYF; clone_size: .; v_call: TRBV29-1; j_call: TRBJ2-7
cdr3_aa: CSAEGVENTIYF; clone_size: .; v_call: TRBV29-1; j_call: TRBJ1-3
cdr3_aa: CASSFGTGGNEQFF; clone_size: medium-sized; v_call: TRBV12-3/TRBV12-4; j_call: TRBJ2-1
cdr3_aa: CASSWTDNEQFF; clone_size: .; v_call: TRBV28; j_call: TRBJ2-1
cdr3_aa: CASSLGGGYEQYF; clone_size: .; v_call: TRBV5-5; j_call: TRBJ2-7
cdr3_aa: CASSLDVSNQPQHF; clone_size: .; v_call: TRBV5-5; j_call: TRBJ1-5
cdr3_aa: CASSFGLDHATEAFF; clone_size: medium-sized; v_call: TRBV12-3/TRBV12-4; j_call: TRBJ1-1
cdr3_aa: CASSLDYREDEQFF; clone_size: .; v_call: TRBV7-9; j_call: TRBJ2-1
cdr3_aa: CSARDWSDTAQYF; clone_size: medium-sized; v_call: TRBV20-1; j_call: TRBJ2-3
cdr3_aa: CASSTRESSYEQYF; clone_size: .; v_call: TRBV4-1; j_call: TRBJ2-7
cdr3_aa: CSARGLEAKNIQYF; clone_size: .; v_call: TRBV20-1; j_call: TRBJ2-4
cdr3_aa: CASSLGSRGREQYF; clone_size: .; v_call: TRBV5-1; j_call: TRBJ2-7
cdr3_aa: CASSFPGELFF; clone_size: .; v_call: TRBV7-9; j_call: TRBJ2-2
cdr3_aa: CASSFSLAPYEQYF; clone_size: .; v_call: TRBV7-9; j_call: TRBJ2-7
cdr3_aa: CATSDYGETQYF; clone_size: medium-sized; v_call: TRBV24-1; j_call: TRBJ2-5
cdr3_aa: CATSSFGGIRQAFF; clone_size: medium-sized; v_call: TRBV15; j_call: TRBJ1-1
cdr3_aa: CASSLTRTETDTQYF; clone_size: .; v_call: TRBV7-3; j_call: TRBJ2-3
cdr3_aa: CASSISLAGALNEQFF; clone_size: .; v_call: TRBV7-9; j_call: TRBJ2-1
cdr3_aa: CSAFRVAGNHTGELFF; clone_size: medium-sized; v_call: TRBV20-1; j_call: TRBJ2-2